The sequence of this T cell receptor (beta chain) was determined in a study of metastatic and nonmetastatic thyroid tumors (dated by TCRdb to about 2020). Context from the whole study: The researchers compared repertoires between peripheral blood samples and tumor or nodule tissue samples from patients with malignant or benign thyroid disease. Study-wide findings and limitations: TCR beta diversity was reported as significantly higher in malignant tumors than in benign nodules, in both blood and tumor samples.

The library came from PCR. Sequencing relied on an Illumina HiSeq 4000. High-throughput sequencing was used to profile the CDR3 region of the TCR beta-chain in every patient. In the paper's pipeline: A classifier to discriminate distant-metastatic papillary thyroid cancer patients was built from CDR3 differences across clinicopathological groups. The Shannon index was used to assess repertoire diversity, and the Morisita-Horn index was used to assess tumor-blood repertoire similarity. TCRdb reprocessed the public reads (quality trimming at Q25 with fastp, clone calling with MiXCR) and kept in-frame beta chains. The V and J calls and clone size are TCRdb's, not the authors'. The sample data list around 30,000 clones, and about a fifth of these were observed just once. The ten largest clones represent over 2.5% of the sample. The CDR1 and CDR2 encoded by the germline V gene (reference sequence) are SSHAT and FNYEAQ. The CDR3 runs 15 amino acids, cysteine and phenylalanine included. Left in the record is the CDR3 DNA by itself, 45 bases read in frame from the first base.

No treatment had been received by any patient before thyroid surgery. Using T-cell receptor beta sequencing, the researchers looked back retrospectively at clinical samples from patients, gathered between about 2012 and 2019. Remarks on this clone: Its antigen target is currently unknown. One junction end does not reproduce the germline sequence, and a read error may be involved.

The chain employs TRBV7-7 and TRBJ2-1; 11 middle bases align to TRBD2. Sequenced input: tumor tissue. This receptor was identified in a male donor with papillary thyroid cancer or a benign thyroid nodule (not recorded which). Some clones in this sample may be carry-over from other donors' samples. The CDR3 reads as follows: CASSLSTSGSNEQFF. The DNA sequence follows: TGTGCTAGCAGCTTAAGTACTAGCGGGAGTAATGAGCAGTTCTTC.